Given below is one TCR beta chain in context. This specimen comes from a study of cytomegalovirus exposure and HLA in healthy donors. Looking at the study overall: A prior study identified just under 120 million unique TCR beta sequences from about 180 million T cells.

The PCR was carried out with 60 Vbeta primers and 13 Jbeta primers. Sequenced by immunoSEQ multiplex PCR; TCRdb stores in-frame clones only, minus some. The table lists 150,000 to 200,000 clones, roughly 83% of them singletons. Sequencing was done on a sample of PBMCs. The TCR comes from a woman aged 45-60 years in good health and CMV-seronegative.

CDR3 nucleotides: TGCAGCGTTGAAGAGGGAGGGTGGGACAGGGGTCGTTGTCAGCCCCAGCATTTT. It encodes CSVEEGGWDRGRCQPQHF. This chain links TRBV29-1 with TRBJ1-5; 10 bases match TRBD1. V was pared by 0 bases and J by 6 bases, with 14 bases of the junction left unmatched. Germline V lookup: CDR1 SQVTM, CDR2 ANQGSEA. There are 18 residues in the CDR3.